Listed here are 8 T cell receptor beta chains from one sample, sequenced in a study of shared clonotypes between healthy human individuals. TCRdb keeps only in-frame clones here, not all; method: immunoSEQ multiplex PCR. The sample has 2 million to 2.5 million clones, approximately 94% seen once. Sequences were obtained from naive CD4+ T cells sorted from blood. Subset indicated: CD45RA+ positively selected. These receptors all come from a man younger than 35 in good health.

This clone was observed a single time. The chain uses TRBV29-1 and TRBJ1-2; 9 bases agree with TRBD1. V lost 2 bases to trimming and J lost 3 bases; unmatched junction nucleotides: 4. CDR1 is SQVTM, CDR2 ANQGSEA, per germline. The CDR3 covers 14 residues. CDR3 in DNA: TGCAGCGTTGAAAGGGACAGGGAGTACTATGGCTACACCTTC. Translating it yields CSVERDREYYGYTF. The complete variable domain, with remaining parts taken from reference TRBV29-1 and TRBJ1-2, reads SAVISQKPSRDICQRGTSLTIQCQVDSQVTMMFWYRQQPGQSLTLIATANQGSEATYESGFVIDKFPISRPNLTFSTLTVSNMSPEDSSIYLCSVERDREYYGYTFGSGTRLTVV.

The chain carries TRBV19 and TRBJ2-5; D unresolved. Germline-derived CDR1 and CDR2 are LNHDA and SQIVND (reference sequence). V was cut by 3 bases and J by 3 bases, with 8 bases left in between. This CDR3 contains 13 residues. The CDR3 DNA is TGTGCCAGTAGTATTTCCCAGGAAGAGACCCAGTACTTC. Its protein product is CASSISQEETQYF.

This chain connects TRBV10-3 to TRBJ2-6; D could derive from TRBD1 or TRBD2 (5 bases each). The CDR3 is 16 residues long. The germline V and J ends were trimmed by 6 bases and 4 bases, with 16 bases remaining between them. CDR1 and CDR2 (germline): ENHRY, SYGVKD. The CDR3, as DNA: TGTGCCATCAGCCCAACCGAGGGGATAGGGGCCAACGTCCTGACTTTC. It codes for CAISPTEGIGANVLTF.

V gene TRBV29-1 combines with J gene TRBJ1-1; no firm D call. Per germline, CDR1 SQVTM and CDR2 ANQGSEA. V gave up 8 bases and J gave up 1 base, with 14 bases separating them. This CDR3 is built from 13 residues. The CDR3 here is CSLMDSRNTEAFF. Written as DNA, the CDR3 is TGCAGCCTCATGGACTCTAGGAACACTGAAGCTTTCTTT.

The rearrangement uses TRBV14 and TRBJ1-6; 7 bases are shared with TRBD1. The CDR3 totals 14 residues. V trimming: 4 bases; J trimming: 10 bases; junction bases outside the gene matches: 7. Germline V gene sequence: CDR1 SGHDN, CDR2 FVKESK. The CDR3 loop reads CASSLTLQGSPLHF. The CDR3 bases are TGTGCCAGCAGCCTAACATTACAGGGGTCACCCCTCCACTTT.

This clone has only one observation. As DNA, the CDR3 is TGTGCCAGCAGTTCGACGGGGGTTTCGAAGACCCAGTACTTC. Protein sequence: CASSSTGVSKTQYF. The chain uses TRBV7-8 and TRBJ2-5; a possible D gene is TRBD2 (6 bases). This CDR3 is built from 14 residues. From germline, CDR1 is SGHVS and CDR2 FQNEAQ. Trimming stripped 6 bases from V and 6 bases from J, with 17 bases between.

V gene TRBV5-1 combines with J gene TRBJ1-2; D unclear. Trimming left V 0 bases short and J 5 bases short, with 8 bases between. Germline V CDR1 and CDR2: SGHRS, YFSETQ. The CDR3 is 13 amino acids. CDR3 DNA sequence: TGCGCCAGCAGCTTGGACGGCGAATATGGCTACACCTTC. This codes for CASSLDGEYGYTF.

V and J are TRBV11-2 and TRBJ1-6, with D maybe TRBD1 (6 bases). V was shortened by 1 base and J by 0 bases, with 13 bases between the two germline ends. Germline V gene lookup returns CDR1 SGHAT and CDR2 FQNNGV. The CDR3 loop spans 18 amino acids. The CDR3 nucleotides read TGTGCCAGCAGCTTAGCGGTCAGGGGCAGCTCCTATAATTCACCCCTCCACTTT. Protein: CASSLAVRGSSYNSPLHF.